Following are 15 T cell receptor beta chains from one sample sequenced in a study of regulatory T cells in long-lasting Graves disease. Time point in this sample: persistent/refractory GD, antithyroid drugs over 5 years with positive TRAb. From RNA extracted from PBMCs, the TCR library was made. The authors built TCR beta libraries using iRepertoire HTBI primers and Arm-PCR of CDR3 regions. TCRdb re-called the multiplex PCR reads through MiXCR, storing one row per CDR3 protein. The data contain about 310,000 distinct CDR3 sequences, 22% of them singletons. The sequencing used peripheral blood mononuclear cells (PBMCs), collected when the disease was refractory, from a patient treated with antithyroid drugs. The receptor source for this set is a female donor with Graves disease.

This clonotype was counted at least ten times. V and J are TRBV6-5 and TRBJ1-1, with a weak D call TRBD1 (5 bases). The germline V gene encodes CDR1 MNHEY and CDR2 SVGAGI. V was trimmed by 0 bases and J by 3 bases, leaving 11 bases between them. The CDR3 has 15 amino acids. CDR3 DNA sequence: TGTGCCAGCAGTTACTCGTTGGGACGGCACACTGAAGCTTTCTTT. Its protein is CASSYSLGRHTEAFF.

This chain connects TRBV28 to TRBJ1-5; D gene unclear. Trimming removed 1 base from V and 4 bases from J, with 11 bases in between. CDR1 and CDR2 from the germline V gene are MDHEN and SYDVKM. This CDR3 comprises 15 residues. This CDR3 is CASSLSSGINQPQHF. As DNA, the CDR3 is TGTGCCAGCAGTTTATCATCAGGAATTAATCAGCCCCAGCATTTT.

The chain employs TRBV29-1 and TRBJ1-1, with a tentative D call TRBD1 (5 bases). V lost 6 bases and J 0 bases, leaving 11 bases between the germline ends. Germline V lookup: CDR1 SQVTM, CDR2 ANQGSEA. This CDR3 comprises 13 residues. Here the CDR3 reads CSVPPGVNTEAFF. CDR3 DNA: TGCAGCGTCCCCCCGGGGGTGAACACTGAAGCTTTCTTT. The entire variable domain, with the rest obtained from reference TRBV29-1 and TRBJ1-1, is as follows: SAVISQKPSRDICQRGTSLTIQCQVDSQVTMMFWYRQQPGQSLTLIATANQGSEATYESGFVIDKFPISRPNLTFSTLTVSNMSPEDSSIYLCSVPPGVNTEAFFGQGTRLTVV.

This clonotype has only a few counts. The chain has TRBV7-2 and TRBJ1-3, with unresolved D. The CDR3 contains 13 residues. Trimming removed 1 base at V and 4 bases at J, with 5 bases between. In germline, CDR1 is SGHTA, CDR2 FQGNSA. In DNA form, the CDR3 reads TGTGCCAGCAGCTTAGAGGCAGGAAACACCATATATTTT. Translated, it gives CASSLEAGNTIYF. The variable domain in full, completed from reference TRBV7-2 and TRBJ1-3, reads GAGVSQSPSNKVTEKGKDVELRCDPISGHTALYWYRQSLGQGLEFLIYFQGNSAPDKSGLPSDRFSAERTGGSVSTLTIQRTQQEDSAVYLCASSLEAGNTIYFGEGSWLTVV.

There are many counts of this clonotype. The CDR3 DNA reads TGTGCCAGCAGCTCATCCGGGACAGTCCAATACGAGCAGTACTTC. Its protein is CASSSSGTVQYEQYF. V and J are TRBV3-1 and TRBJ2-7; 7 bases are a match to TRBD1. The CDR3 extends over 15 amino acids. The V gene end was trimmed by 5 bases and the J gene end by 4 bases; junction bases not matched to a gene: 11. Germline CDR1 is LGHDT and CDR2 is YNNKEL (reference sequence).

This clonotype was recorded many times. This chain connects TRBV5-5 to TRBJ1-1; D is unresolved. The CDR3 loop spans 15 amino acids. V lost 1 base, J lost 4 bases, and 14 bases lay in between. From germline, CDR1 is SGHKS and CDR2 YYEKEE (reference sequence). The CDR3 spells CASSLLLISGTEAFF. CDR3 nucleotide sequence: TGTGCCAGCAGCTTGTTGCTGATCTCGGGCACTGAAGCTTTCTTT.

Comment on this clonotype: One base away lies a much larger clone, so this may be a sequencing read error. This chain links TRBV20-1 with TRBJ2-5; D is possibly TRBD1 (5 bases). The germline CDR1 and CDR2 sequences are DFQATT and SNEGSKA (reference sequence). The CDR3 loop spans 12 amino acids. CDR3 sequence: CGARGQEETQYF. Written as DNA, the CDR3 is TGCGGTGCTAGAGGACAAGAAGAGACCCAGTACTTC.

This clonotype came up many times. The CDR3 nucleotides read TGTGCCAGCACTCCCCGTGGACTACCCTACGAGCAGTACTTC. Protein: CASTPRGLPYEQYF. The rearrangement joins TRBV27 to TRBJ2-7, with D possibly TRBD2 on 6 matching bases. The CDR3 extends over 14 amino acids. V dropped 7 bases and J dropped 2 bases, with 15 bases sitting between them. CDR1 and CDR2 from the germline V gene are MNHEY and SMNVEV (reference sequence).

This clonotype was found a few times. At one end the junction does not follow the germline gene, possibly because of a read error. This chain connects TRBV11-2 to TRBJ2-4; 7 bases match TRBD1. There are 15 residues in the CDR3. Per germline, CDR1 SGHAT and CDR2 FQNNGV. The chain's CDR3 is CVSSLIQGTGNIQYF. Written as DNA, the CDR3 is TGTGTCAGCAGCTTGATACAGGGGACCGGAAACATTCAGTACTTC.

About this clonotype: A single base is all that separates this from a far larger clone, so a read error is likely. The V and J genes are TRBV9 and TRBJ2-5; 13 bases fit TRBD2. The ends lost 5 bases at V and 3 bases at J; junction bases unmatched: 13. The CDR3 sequence is 18 residues long. Germline CDR1 and CDR2: SGDLS and YYNGEE. The CDR3 sequence is CASSCGLAGVSPEETQYF. In DNA, the CDR3 is TGTGCCAGCAGTTGCGGACTAGCGGGAGTTAGTCCAGAAGAGACCCAGTACTTC.

The chain combines TRBV20-1 with TRBJ2-2; TRBD2 matches 7 bases. V was pared by 4 bases and J by 6 bases, with 11 bases of the junction left unmatched. The CDR3 is 15 residues long. CDR1 and CDR2 from the germline V gene are DFQATT and SNEGSKA (reference sequence). The CDR3 is CSATPGGSFPGELFF. For the CDR3, the DNA is TGCAGTGCTACCCCTGGCGGGAGTTTCCCCGGGGAGCTGTTTTTT.

Points on this clonotype: A far larger clone lies a single base away; this is likely a read error. CDR3 loop: CASSEGSRANVLTF. The CDR3 nucleotides read TGTGCCAGCAGTGAAGGCTCTAGGGCCAACGTCCTGACTTTC. The genes are TRBV6-4 and TRBJ2-6; no definite D call. Germline V gene lookup returns CDR1 MRHNA and CDR2 SNTAGT. The CDR3 runs to 14 residues.

This clonotype was detected many times. This chain uses TRBV28 with TRBJ2-7; 8 bases line up with TRBD1. The J segment lost 4 bases and the V segment lost 7 bases, leaving 12 bases of the junction unmatched. The CDR3 contains 15 residues. Germline CDR1 is MDHEN and CDR2 is SYDVKM. Here the CDR3 reads CASMPRDRTIYEQYF. The CDR3 nucleotides are TGTGCCAGCATGCCACGGGACAGGACGATATACGAGCAGTACTTC.

This clonotype has just a few counts. The chain combines TRBV7-2 with TRBJ1-6; 9 nucleotides line up with TRBD1. From germline, CDR1 is SGHTA and CDR2 FQGNSA. The CDR3 sequence is 16 residues long. The V segment lost 5 bases and the J segment 5 bases; nucleotides outside the gene matches: 7. The CDR3 sequence is CASSAGGTGNNSPLHF. Here the CDR3 DNA reads TGTGCCAGCAGCGCGGGAGGGACAGGGAATAATTCACCCCTCCACTTT.

V gene TRBV27 combines with J gene TRBJ2-1, with D possibly matching TRBD2 (6 bases). Trimming removed 7 bases from V and 4 bases from J, with 11 bases in between. Germline V gene data show CDR1 as MNHEY and CDR2 as SMNVEV (reference sequence). The CDR3 runs to 13 residues. As DNA, the CDR3 is TGTGCCAGCAAGTTCCGGGGGTACAATGAGCAGTTCTTC. Translating it yields CASKFRGYNEQFF.